This T cell receptor beta chain was recovered during a study of CD8+ T cells in alopecia areata. This clone was observed once. After isolation, RNA underwent reverse transcription to generate cDNA as the sequencing template. Generated by immunoSEQ multiplex PCR, the TCRdb table keeps only in-frame clones and is missing some. Here the sample spans 180,000 or so clones, 58% being singletons. This CDR3 has 16 amino acids. Trimming took 3 bases from V and 4 from J; bases not matched to a gene: 9. The germline V gene encodes CDR1 LNHNV and CDR2 YYDKDF (reference sequence). Sample treatment: oral pan-JAK inhibitor, 5-10 mg twice daily. Alopecia areata patients provided lesional scalp punch biopsies and peripheral blood, both collected for the study.

The rearrangement joins TRBV15 to TRBJ1-5, with 7 bases lining up with TRBD1. The input for sequencing was CD4+ T cells sorted from blood, taken at week 24, from a patient treated with tofacitinib. The TCR sequence derives from a human donor with alopecia areata. CDR3 in amino acids: CATSSRHGTANQPQHF. As DNA, the CDR3 is TGTGCCACCAGCAGCCGGCATGGGACAGCGAATCAGCCCCAGCATTTT.